This TCR beta chain was sequenced in a study of blood T cells in healthy people across ages. Study findings and constraints: Changes in expanded clonotypes were possibly confounded, as the CMV status of donors was unknown. Estimates drawn from one million T cells were deemed to understate diversity.

It was with a sample-barcoded 5' primer and a J-beta primer mix that a second PCR of roughly 7 to 12 cycles was run. TCRdb passed the 5' RACE reads through MiXCR, listing each CDR3 protein once. The profile shows more than 1 million distinct CDR3 sequences, 40% to 55% of them singletons. A word on this clonotype: Antigen specificity is unknown.

This receptor was identified in a woman aged 60-75 years in good health. The specimen sequenced was blood.

The CDR3 DNA reads as TGTGCCATCAGTGCGGCAGGGGGACTTCAAGAGACCCAGTACTTC. The encoded protein is CAISAAGGLQETQYF. The chain uses TRBV10-3 and TRBJ2-5, with a weak D call TRBD1 (7 bases). Trimming pared 4 bases from V and 2 bases from J, leaving 14 bases between. This CDR3 has 15 amino acids. Germline loops: CDR1 ENHRY, CDR2 SYGVKD.